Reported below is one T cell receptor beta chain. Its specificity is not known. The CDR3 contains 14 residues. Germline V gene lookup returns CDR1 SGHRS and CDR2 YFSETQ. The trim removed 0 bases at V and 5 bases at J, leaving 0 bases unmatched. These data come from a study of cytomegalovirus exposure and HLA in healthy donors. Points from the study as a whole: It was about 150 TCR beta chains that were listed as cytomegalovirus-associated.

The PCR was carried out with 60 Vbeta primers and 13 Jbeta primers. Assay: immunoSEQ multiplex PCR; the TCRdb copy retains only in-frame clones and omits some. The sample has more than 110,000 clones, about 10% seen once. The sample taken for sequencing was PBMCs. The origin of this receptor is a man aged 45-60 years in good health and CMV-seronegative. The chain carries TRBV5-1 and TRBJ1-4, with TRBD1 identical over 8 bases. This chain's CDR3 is CASSLGQGNEKLFF. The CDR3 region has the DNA TGCGCCAGCAGCTTGGGACAGGGGAATGAAAAACTGTTTTTT.